These T cell receptor beta chains were read from a single sample in a study of cytomegalovirus exposure and HLA in healthy donors. Clones were read by immunoSEQ multiplex PCR, and TCRdb kept only the in-frame ones, dropping some. The sample has 200,000 to 250,000 clones, about 80% seen once. Sequencing was done on a sample of PBMCs. These receptors all stem from a man aged 18 to 35 in good health and CMV-seronegative. CDR3s include the opening cysteine and the closing phenylalanine or tryptophan.

cdr3_length: 13
j_call: TRBJ2-7
v_call: TRBV7-2
cdr3_aa: CASSFSGPKEQYF

cdr3_length: 15
j_call: TRBJ1-2
v_call: TRBV6-5
cdr3_aa: CASSYSREGGDGYTF

cdr3_length: 14
j_call: TRBJ2-1
v_call: TRBV9
cdr3_aa: CASSQDGGSGEQFF

cdr3_length: 14
j_call: TRBJ2-7
v_call: TRBV28
cdr3_aa: CASGLSSGTYEQYF

cdr3_length: 14
j_call: TRBJ2-7
v_call: TRBV19
cdr3_aa: CASHGGANSYEQYF

cdr3_length: 15
j_call: TRBJ2-7
v_call: TRBV7-3
cdr3_aa: CASSLSHSSGYEQYF

cdr3_length: 16
j_call: TRBJ2-5
v_call: TRBV5-1
cdr3_aa: CASSTGLAGISETQYF

cdr3_length: 16
j_call: TRBJ1-1
v_call: TRBV19
cdr3_aa: CASREQGGFMNTEAFF

cdr3_length: 15
j_call: TRBJ1-3
v_call: TRBV11-2
cdr3_aa: CASSPELYLGNTIYF

cdr3_length: 15
j_call: TRBJ2-7
v_call: TRBV5-4
cdr3_aa: CASSLAQGVKSEQYF

cdr3_length: 14
j_call: TRBJ2-3
v_call: TRBV6-4
cdr3_aa: CASSRTSAQDTQYF

cdr3_length: 19
j_call: TRBJ2-1
v_call: TRBV10-3
cdr3_aa: CAISESTASGPSSYNEQFF

cdr3_length: 14
j_call: TRBJ1-5
v_call: TRBV27
cdr3_aa: CASSSIEGNQPQHF

cdr3_length: 12
j_call: TRBJ2-3
v_call: TRBV10-1
cdr3_aa: CASSRQGDTQYF

cdr3_length: 16
j_call: TRBJ2-5
v_call: TRBV28
cdr3_aa: CASSFSGRGQVETQYF

cdr3_length: 15
j_call: TRBJ2-2
v_call: TRBV6-5
cdr3_aa: CASSLRSGVTGELFF

cdr3_length: 13
j_call: TRBJ1-1
v_call: TRBV7-2
cdr3_aa: CASSSDRGTEAFF

cdr3_length: 12
j_call: TRBJ2-5
v_call: TRBV4-3
cdr3_aa: CASSQEGGTQYF

cdr3_length: 15
j_call: TRBJ2-5
v_call: TRBV27
cdr3_aa: CASIGRQTPQETQYF

cdr3_length: 15
j_call: TRBJ2-6
v_call: TRBV30
cdr3_aa: CAWDRGYSGANVLTF

cdr3_length: 18
j_call: TRBJ2-2
v_call: TRBV6-1
cdr3_aa: CASSEFTVQQINTGELFF

cdr3_length: 13
j_call: TRBJ2-7
v_call: TRBV30
cdr3_aa: CAWSLRTGWEQYF

cdr3_length: 15
j_call: TRBJ1-4
v_call: TRBV25-1
cdr3_aa: CASSNEGGVVEKLFF

cdr3_length: 11
j_call: TRBJ2-5
v_call: TRBV25-1
cdr3_aa: CASAEEETQYF

cdr3_length: 12
j_call: TRBJ1-4
v_call: TRBV28
cdr3_aa: CASSTPGQRKDF

cdr3_length: 15
j_call: TRBJ2-1
v_call: TRBV2
cdr3_aa: CASLTRRTRHNEQFF

cdr3_length: 15
j_call: TRBJ2-5
v_call: TRBV28
cdr3_aa: CASSHRDTPQETQYF

cdr3_length: 16
j_call: TRBJ1-3
v_call: TRBV2
cdr3_aa: CASRPRQGDSGNTIYF

cdr3_length: 14
j_call: TRBJ2-7
v_call: TRBV7-9
cdr3_aa: CASSFRADGYEQYF

cdr3_length: 16
j_call: TRBJ2-4
v_call: TRBV30
cdr3_aa: CAWSDGTGGLKNIQYF

cdr3_length: 12
j_call: TRBJ2-7
v_call: TRBV30
cdr3_aa: CAWSTGAYEQYF

cdr3_length: 15
j_call: TRBJ1-3
v_call: TRBV6-1
cdr3_aa: CASSVEKSSGNTIYF

cdr3_length: 15
j_call: TRBJ2-7
v_call: TRBV4-3
cdr3_aa: CASSHEHGQGHEQYF

cdr3_length: 16
j_call: TRBJ2-5
v_call: TRBV6-1
cdr3_aa: CASSVRTSGVQETQYF

cdr3_length: 16
j_call: TRBJ2-1
v_call: TRBV7-3
cdr3_aa: CASSLTSGISSNEQFF

cdr3_length: 14
j_call: TRBJ2-7
v_call: TRBV25-1
cdr3_aa: CASSEGDRLSEQYF

cdr3_length: 14
j_call: TRBJ2-2
v_call: TRBV6-5
cdr3_aa: CASNYSRGTGELFF

cdr3_length: 15
j_call: TRBJ1-1
v_call: TRBV30
cdr3_aa: CAWSVTGGLNTEAFF

cdr3_length: 14
j_call: TRBJ2-5
v_call: TRBV5-1
cdr3_aa: CASSLEAAGETQYF

cdr3_length: 13
j_call: TRBJ1-2
v_call: TRBV2
cdr3_aa: CARQGDRNYGYTF

cdr3_length: 15
j_call: TRBJ2-7
v_call: TRBV19
cdr3_aa: CASSIRGVNSYEQYF

cdr3_length: 14
j_call: TRBJ2-7
v_call: TRBV14
cdr3_aa: CASRLTGSTYEQYF

cdr3_length: 17
j_call: TRBJ2-7
v_call: TRBV7-9
cdr3_aa: CASSALIGQGPLDEQYF

cdr3_length: 16
j_call: TRBJ1-5
v_call: TRBV28
cdr3_aa: CASRRKVTGGYQPQHF

cdr3_length: 13
j_call: TRBJ1-1
v_call: TRBV5-1
cdr3_aa: CASSSQGNTEAFF

cdr3_length: 14
j_call: TRBJ2-5
v_call: TRBV29-1
cdr3_aa: CSVDLGSLKETQYF

cdr3_length: 14
j_call: TRBJ1-6
v_call: TRBV4-2
cdr3_aa: CAGSQEPGSSPLHF

cdr3_length: 16
j_call: TRBJ1-1
v_call: TRBV28
cdr3_aa: CASSLEEGGIDTEAFF

cdr3_length: 15
j_call: TRBJ2-1
v_call: TRBV7-3
cdr3_aa: CASSLKAGRNNEQFF

cdr3_length: 14
j_call: TRBJ1-2
v_call: TRBV7-2
cdr3_aa: CASSSQGDNYGYTF

cdr3_length: 16
j_call: TRBJ1-4
v_call: TRBV30
cdr3_aa: CAWRGTGGRTNEKLFF

cdr3_length: 15
j_call: TRBJ1-2
v_call: TRBV5-6
cdr3_aa: CASRPDRKTWGGYTF

cdr3_length: 14
j_call: TRBJ1-1
v_call: TRBV7-2
cdr3_aa: CASSFRGSNTEAFF

cdr3_length: 15
j_call: TRBJ2-3
v_call: TRBV9
cdr3_aa: CASSVSSRNQDTQYF